The source of this TCR beta chain is a study of CD8+CD57+ T cells in acquired aplastic anemia. General study findings and limits: CD8+ Simpson's diversity did not differ significantly between patients and controls. Around 29 CD8+ CDR3 sequences were shared between patients and controls.

TCR beta VDJ combinations and CDR3 sequences were profiled from genomic DNA. MiXCR, applied by TCRdb to the reads, yields one record per CDR3 protein. The data hold approximately 300,000 distinct CDR3 sequences, with approximately 60% observed a single time. This clonotype has at least ten counts. Its antigen is currently unknown. Patients picked for sequencing had shown CD8+CD57+ cell expansion detected by flow cytometry. Each patient had severe acquired aplastic anemia. At blood sampling, none of the patients had yet received therapy. Germline values: CDR1 DFQATT, CDR2 SNEGSKA (reference sequence). The ends lost 6 bases at V and 5 bases at J; junction bases unmatched: 4. The CDR3 is 12 residues long.

This receptor was taken from a human donor with aplastic anemia. The specimen was sorted CD4+, CD8+, or CD8+CD57+ T cells (not recorded which) from PBMCs. The rearrangement links TRBV20-1 to TRBJ2-1, with 7 bases aligning to TRBD1. CDR3 amino acids: CSAPDRNNEQFF. In nucleotides, the CDR3 is TGCAGTGCCCCGGACAGGAACAATGAGCAGTTCTTC.